This T cell receptor (beta chain) was obtained from a study of cytomegalovirus exposure and HLA in healthy donors. Study summary: Among 350 to 500 genotyped donors, roughly 80% fell in the Caucasian-associated ancestry cluster.

The study's findings and limits: In vitro data verified three CMV-associated chains as specific for CMV antigens. Most TCR sequences showed up rarely, but some public TCRs showed up in many donors.

About this clone itself: Its target is unknown.

Germline assignment: CDR1 SGHRS and CDR2 YFSETQ. The V gene end was trimmed by 4 bases and the J gene end by 2 bases; junction bases not matched to a gene: 5. The CDR3 totals 14 residues. Each donor was nominally healthy when sampled (though unrecorded immune exposures were likely). The PCR employed 60 Vbeta primers together with 13 Jbeta primers. Clones were read by immunoSEQ multiplex PCR, and TCRdb kept only the in-frame ones, dropping some. Of 150,000 to 200,000 clones in the sample, approximately 80% were seen once. The chain carries TRBV5-1 and TRBJ2-7; 8 bases agree with TRBD2. The receptor was derived from a young man in good health and CMV-seropositive. Specimen: PBMCs. The DNA for the CDR3 is TGCGCCAGCAGCATCGGACTAGCCACCTACGAGCAGTACTTC. It specifies CASSIGLATYEQYF.